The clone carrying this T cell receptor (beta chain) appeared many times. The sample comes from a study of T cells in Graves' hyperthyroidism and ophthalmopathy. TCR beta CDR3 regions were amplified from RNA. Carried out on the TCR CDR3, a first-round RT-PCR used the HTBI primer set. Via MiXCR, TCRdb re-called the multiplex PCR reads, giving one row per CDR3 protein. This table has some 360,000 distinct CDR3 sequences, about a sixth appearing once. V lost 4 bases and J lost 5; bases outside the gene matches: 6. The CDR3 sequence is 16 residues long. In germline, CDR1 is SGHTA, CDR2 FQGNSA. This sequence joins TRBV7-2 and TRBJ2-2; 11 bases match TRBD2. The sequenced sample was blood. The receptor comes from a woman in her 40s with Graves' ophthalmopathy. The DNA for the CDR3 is TGTGCCAGCAGCTCGCGTCCTAGCGGGAGGACCGGGGAGCTGTTTTTT. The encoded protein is CASSSRPSGRTGELFF.